The sequence of this T cell receptor beta chain was determined in a study of somatic mutations in cytotoxic T cells in rheumatoid arthritis. Looking at the study overall: Flow sorting yielded some V beta antibody-stained T-cell populations at nearly 100% purity, among them V beta1+ cells sequenced for TCRB. Overall study findings and caveats: Patients with rheumatoid arthritis did not differ significantly from age-matched healthy controls in CD8+ T-cell clonality. Rising age went with increasing CD8+ clonality in rheumatoid arthritis patients; healthy controls showed no such increase.

Positive magnetic bead selection was used to isolate CD4+ and CD8+ cells; purity was checked by flow cytometry. Regarding this clone: What it binds is unknown.

There are 13 residues in the CDR3. Trimming took off 5 bases at V and 1 base at J, with 9 bases between the two ends. Germline V CDR1 and CDR2: SGHTS, YDEGEE. This table comes from immunoSEQ multiplex PCR, and its TCRdb copy is limited to in-frame clones, with some not included. The table lists roughly 18,000 clones, about 80% of them singletons. V and J are TRBV5-8 and TRBJ2-5, with a tentative D call TRBD1 (6 bases). This TCR was sampled from an adult with rheumatoid arthritis. Sequencing was carried out using CD8+ T cells sorted from blood. The CDR3 nucleotides read TGTGCCAGCAGGGGGACACTCCAAGAGACCCAGTACTTC. Its translation is CASRGTLQETQYF.